The text below deals with one TCR beta chain. What it binds is unknown. A universal primer site and UMIs were added as TCR cDNA was made by 5'RACE template switching. TCRdb reprocessed the 5' RACE reads via MiXCR and lists one record per CDR3 protein. This table has fewer than 650,000 distinct CDR3 sequences, 21% appearing once. These data come from a study of T cells after yellow fever vaccination. Study-wide points: Few clonotypes appeared in both CD4 and CD8 compartments. Booster samples showed a return of most primary-vaccination clones (roughly 96% CD4, 80% to 90% CD8). The presence of abundant clonotypes contaminating from the bulk population was possible in FACS-sorted repertoires.

Trimming removed 3 bases from V and 0 bases from J, with 15 bases in between. The CDR3 loop spans 16 amino acids. CDR1 and CDR2 (germline): SEHNR, FQNEAQ (reference sequence). The chain couples TRBV7-9 to TRBJ2-7, with D unresolved. This sequence originates from a man aged 18 to 29 who received the YFV17D yellow fever vaccine. The sequences come from PBMCs, collected less than 25 days after the first yellow fever vaccination. CDR3 nucleotide sequence: TGTGCCAGCAGCTTGCCCCCATGGGCACACTCCTACGAGCAGTACTTC. Amino acid sequence: CASSLPPWAHSYEQYF.